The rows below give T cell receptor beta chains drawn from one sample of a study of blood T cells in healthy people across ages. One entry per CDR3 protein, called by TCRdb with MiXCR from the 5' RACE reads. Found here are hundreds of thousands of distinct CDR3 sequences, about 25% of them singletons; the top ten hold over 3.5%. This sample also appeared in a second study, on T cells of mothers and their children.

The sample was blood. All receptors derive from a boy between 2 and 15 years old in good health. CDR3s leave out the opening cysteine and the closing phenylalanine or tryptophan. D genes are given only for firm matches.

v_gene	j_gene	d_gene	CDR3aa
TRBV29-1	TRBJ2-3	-	SVRLLTDTQY
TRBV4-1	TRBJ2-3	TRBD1	ASSQEGQPTDTQY
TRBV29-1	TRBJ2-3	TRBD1	SVLTGVGDTQY
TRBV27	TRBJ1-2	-	ASSYDRSLNYGYT
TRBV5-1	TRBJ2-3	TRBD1	ASSGTGTGYTQY
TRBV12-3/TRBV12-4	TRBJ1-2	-	ASRVGTAANYGYT
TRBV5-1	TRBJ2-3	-	ASSLGGRGADTQY
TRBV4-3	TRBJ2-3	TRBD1	ASSQEGGTGGADTQY
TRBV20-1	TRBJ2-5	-	SAEHQETQY
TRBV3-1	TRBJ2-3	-	ASSQAYSTDTQY
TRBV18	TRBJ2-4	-	ASSPPMGENIQY
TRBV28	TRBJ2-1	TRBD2	ASSPGRDNEQF
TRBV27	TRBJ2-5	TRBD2	ASSPVGGAAETQY
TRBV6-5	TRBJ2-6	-	ASSYRGAWGANVLT
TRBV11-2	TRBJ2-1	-	ASSLDRGNEQF
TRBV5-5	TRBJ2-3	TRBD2	ASRATGTSFDTQY
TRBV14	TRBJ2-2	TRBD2	ASNQDLAGGPTGELF
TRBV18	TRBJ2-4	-	ASSPEDRLAKNIQY
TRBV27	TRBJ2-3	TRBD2	ASSLSSGLGDTQY
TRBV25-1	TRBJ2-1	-	ASGGNEQF
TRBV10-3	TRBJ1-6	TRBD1	AISETGERSPLH
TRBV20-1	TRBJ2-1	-	SAVRVREQF
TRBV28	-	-	ASSLYQGLYEQY
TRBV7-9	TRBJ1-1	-	ASITPGTGKNTEAF
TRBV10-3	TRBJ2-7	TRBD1	AIRGGQGGDEQY
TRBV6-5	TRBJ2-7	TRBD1	ASSRKPGQGNYEQY
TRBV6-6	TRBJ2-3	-	ASSHLDTQY
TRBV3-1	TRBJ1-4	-	ACSQWDTANEKLF
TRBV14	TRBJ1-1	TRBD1	ASAGTAMNTEAF
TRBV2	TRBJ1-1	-	ASSEGKVATEAF
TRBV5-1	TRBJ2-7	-	ASSLLISDYEQY
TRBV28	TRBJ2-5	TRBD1	ASSFSRFGRGRRQETQY
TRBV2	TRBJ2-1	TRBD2	ASSEFASGNGEQF
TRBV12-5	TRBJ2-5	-	ASAPVYSGETQY
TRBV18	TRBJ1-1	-	ASSRASTNTEAF
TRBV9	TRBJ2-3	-	ASSVSFTDTQY
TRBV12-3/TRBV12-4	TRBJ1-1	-	ASGYAEAF
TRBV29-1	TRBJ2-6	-	SVGPYRDTRSGANVLT
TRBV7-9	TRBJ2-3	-	ASRHPLPDTQY